Included here is one T cell receptor (beta chain) sequence, with context. No antigen is known for it. The sample originates from a study of shared clonotypes between healthy human individuals. Study-level background: CD4 naive and memory got three plates each, CD8 naive two, CD8 memory one.

Study-wide findings and caveats: Having only a few donors restricted how much genetic and exposure-history diversity was captured.

This CDR3 contains 15 residues. With 1 base removed from V and 8 bases from J, the gap between germline ends came to 14 bases. The germline V gene encodes CDR1 MNHNS and CDR2 SASEGT. Deep-level settings were used for running the assay. The data were produced by immunoSEQ multiplex PCR, yet TCRdb's version contains in-frame clones alone and is incomplete. The data contain approximately 530,000 clones, 90% to 96% of them singletons. Sequencing was carried out using naive CD4+ T cells sorted from blood. Subset noted: CD45RA+ positively selected. This chain joins TRBV6-1 and TRBJ1-4; possibly TRBD1 for D (5 bases). The receptor was isolated from a woman in her thirties in good health. CDR3 sequence reads: CASSEDGQGWEKLFF. In DNA form, the CDR3 reads TGTGCCAGCAGTGAAGATGGCCAGGGTTGGGAAAAACTGTTTTTT.